The next 15 T cell receptor beta chains were all read from a single sample in a study of blood T cell repertoires in COVID-19. Assay: immunoSEQ multiplex PCR; the TCRdb copy retains only in-frame clones and omits some. This sample carries approximately 200,000 clones, 75% to 90% of them seen once, and the ten largest clones take more than 4%. The sequenced sample consisted of PBMCs or T cells enriched from blood (not recorded which). The receptors shown here come from a woman younger than 45 who had been exposed to COVID-19.

The chain couples TRBV19 to TRBJ1-6, with 10 bases identical to TRBD1. The CDR3 is made up of 14 amino acids. From germline, CDR1 is LNHDA and CDR2 SQIVND (reference sequence). V was pared by 5 bases and J by 9 bases, with 4 bases of the junction left unmatched. This chain's CDR3 is CASSSTGGRSPLHF. CDR3 sequence (DNA): TGTGCCAGTAGTTCGACAGGGGGCCGTTCACCCCTCCACTTT.

The V gene is TRBV19, the J gene TRBJ2-3; tentatively, D is TRBD2 (5 bases). CDR1 LNHDA and CDR2 SQIVND come from the germline V gene (reference sequence). The CDR3 extends over 15 amino acids. Trimming removed 9 bases from V and 2 bases from J, with 18 bases in between. CDR3 nucleotides: TGTGCCAGCGCACCCACAATAGCGAACACAGATACGCAGTATTTT. Amino acids: CASAPTIANTDTQYF.

The chain couples TRBV24-1 to TRBJ2-1, with D tentatively TRBD2 (5 bases). V lost 6 bases to trimming and J lost 8 bases, with 10 bases between them. CDR1 is KGHDR, CDR2 SFDVKD, per germline. The CDR3 extends over 12 amino acids. This chain's CDR3 is CATSQRAHEQFF. The CDR3 DNA is TGTGCCACCAGTCAGAGGGCCCATGAGCAGTTCTTC.

The chain combines TRBV12-3 or TRBV12-4 with TRBJ1-2; D is unresolved. V lost 3 bases and J lost 6, with 11 bases in between. CDR3 length: 13 amino acids. The CDR3 coding sequence is TGTGCCAGCAGTTTTACAGTGCGAGATGGCTACACCTTC. It codes for CASSFTVRDGYTF.

V gene TRBV7-2 combines with J gene TRBJ1-5; D is unclear. CDR1 is SGHTA, CDR2 FQGNSA, per germline. V gave up 2 bases and J gave up 0 bases, with 8 bases separating them. The CDR3 is 15 amino acids. In DNA, the CDR3 is TGTGCCAGCAGCTTAAGCACAGCTAGCAATCAGCCCCAGCATTTT. Translating gives CASSLSTASNQPQHF.

This sequence joins TRBV6-5 and TRBJ2-4; weak D call: TRBD1 (6 bases). Looked up from germline, CDR1 is MNHEY and CDR2 is SVGAGI. This CDR3 is 15 amino acids long. V gave up 8 bases and J gave up 1 base, with 15 bases separating them. The CDR3 DNA sequence: TGTGCCAGCCAAATTGCCAGGGGCGCCAAAAACATTCAGTACTTC. Protein: CASQIARGAKNIQYF.

This chain links TRBV2 with TRBJ2-1; 9 positions match TRBD2. Trimming cost V 2 bases and J 9 bases; bases outside gene matches: 8. The CDR3 totals 15 residues. CDR1 and CDR2 (germline): SNHLY, FYNNEI. The CDR3: CASSEISGGFGEQFF. The CDR3 coding sequence is TGTGCCAGCAGTGAAATTAGCGGGGGATTTGGTGAGCAGTTCTTC. The whole variable domain, remainder taken from reference TRBV2 and TRBJ2-1, is EPEVTQTPSHQVTQMGQEVILRCVPISNHLYFYWYRQILGQKVEFLVSFYNNEISEKSEIFDDQFSVERPDGSNFTLKIRSTKLEDSAMYFCASSEISGGFGEQFFGPGTRLTVL.

V gene TRBV5-1 combines with J gene TRBJ2-2, with D possibly matching TRBD1 (6 bases). This CDR3 spans 14 amino acids. CDR1 SGHRS and CDR2 YFSETQ come from the germline V gene. V was pared by 4 bases and J by 6 bases, with 13 bases between. The CDR3 protein is CASSNPQGAGELFF. CDR3 sequence (DNA): TGCGCCAGCAGCAACCCACAGGGCGCCGGGGAGCTGTTTTTT.

This clone has a handful of counts. The V and J genes are TRBV29-1 and TRBJ1-1; tentatively, D is TRBD1 (6 bases). The V end lost 4 bases, the J end lost 9 bases, and 21 bases lay between the germline ends. The CDR3 loop spans 14 amino acids. Germline lookup yields CDR1 SQVTM and CDR2 ANQGSEA. The CDR3 nucleotides read TGCAGCGTTGGGAAGGGGGACGGGGCCGCACAAGCTTTCTTT. It is translated as CSVGKGDGAAQAFF. The full variable domain, rest sourced from reference TRBV29-1 and TRBJ1-1, is SAVISQKPSRDICQRGTSLTIQCQVDSQVTMMFWYRQQPGQSLTLIATANQGSEATYESGFVIDKFPISRPNLTFSTLTVSNMSPEDSSIYLCSVGKGDGAAQAFFGQGTRLTVV.

The J gene is TRBJ1-2, the V gene TRBV9; 9 nucleotides agree with TRBD1. CDR3 length: 14 residues. The J segment lost 4 bases and the V segment lost 6 bases, leaving 7 bases of the junction unmatched. The germline V gene encodes CDR1 SGDLS and CDR2 YYNGEE. The CDR3 sequence is CASTGQGIGYGYTF. CDR3 DNA: TGTGCCAGCACCGGACAGGGGATTGGCTATGGCTACACCTTC.

V and J are TRBV27 and TRBJ2-4; perhaps TRBD1 as D (7 bases). Trimming took off 4 bases at V and 0 bases at J, with 22 bases between the two ends. Germline loops: CDR1 MNHEY, CDR2 SMNVEV (reference sequence). This CDR3 region has 19 residues. The CDR3 region is CASSSTAGQPLLAKNIQYF. CDR3 DNA: TGTGCCAGCAGTTCTACCGCGGGACAGCCCTTACTAGCCAAAAACATTCAGTACTTC.

The rearrangement links TRBV5-6 to TRBJ1-1, with TRBD1 matching over 8 bases. The CDR3 runs 19 residues. Germline V gene data show CDR1 as SGHDT and CDR2 as YYEEEE. V dropped 2 bases and J dropped 0; count of bases not matched to a gene: 15. The CDR3 here is CASSFYYGGRGRMNTEAFF. Written as DNA, the CDR3 is TGTGCCAGCAGCTTCTACTATGGAGGCAGGGGGCGTATGAACACTGAAGCTTTCTTT.

The V gene is TRBV3-1 (or the pseudogene TRBV3-2), the J gene TRBJ1-5; no reliable D call. The V end lost 2 bases, the J end lost 4 bases, and 3 bases lay between the germline ends. Per the germline V gene, CDR1 is LGHDT and CDR2 is YNNKEL (reference sequence). This CDR3 is built from 12 residues. The CDR3 nucleotides are TGTGCCAGCAGCCAACTTAATCAGCCCCAGCATTTT. Translation: CASSQLNQPQHF.

This chain links TRBV10-3 with TRBJ1-1; 11 bases match TRBD1. Germline CDR1 is ENHRY and CDR2 is SYGVKD. The CDR3 has 15 residues. With V trimmed by 9 bases and J by 4 bases, 10 bases remained unmatched. The CDR3 DNA is TGTGCCATAGCCGGGACAGGGGGTGTGGGCACTGAAGCTTTCTTT. Its translation is CAIAGTGGVGTEAFF.

This chain connects TRBV11-3 to TRBJ1-2; D remains ambiguous. The V end lost 5 bases, the J end lost 4 bases, and 8 bases lay between the germline ends. Germline CDR1 is SGHNT and CDR2 is YENEEA. The CDR3 consists of 12 residues. CDR3 sequence: CASSLPGYGYTF. The CDR3 DNA sequence: TGTGCCAGCAGCCTACCGGGCTATGGCTACACCTTC.